This TCR beta chain was documented in a study of PD-1 blockade in mismatch repair-deficient tumors. Study overall: All were previously treated, progressing patients with 12 mismatch repair-deficient cancer types.

Profiled with immunoSEQ multiplex PCR; TCRdb holds only in-frame clones, not every one. The table shows about 79,000 clones, with around 80% occurring only once. Germline V lookup: CDR1 SQVTM, CDR2 ANQGSEA. V was pared by 8 bases and J by 2 bases, with 19 bases between. The CDR3 spans 15 residues. TCR sequencing covered a few patients who responded to pembrolizumab. The clonotype comes from an adult with mismatch repair-deficient cancer. The source was peripheral blood, collected 44 weeks after starting pembrolizumab. V gene TRBV29-1 combines with J gene TRBJ1-5; a weak D match, TRBD1 (5 bases). The DNA for the CDR3 is TGCAGCACCAACGAGTTGACAGAAGGCAATCAGCCCCAGCATTTT. Translation: CSTNELTEGNQPQHF.